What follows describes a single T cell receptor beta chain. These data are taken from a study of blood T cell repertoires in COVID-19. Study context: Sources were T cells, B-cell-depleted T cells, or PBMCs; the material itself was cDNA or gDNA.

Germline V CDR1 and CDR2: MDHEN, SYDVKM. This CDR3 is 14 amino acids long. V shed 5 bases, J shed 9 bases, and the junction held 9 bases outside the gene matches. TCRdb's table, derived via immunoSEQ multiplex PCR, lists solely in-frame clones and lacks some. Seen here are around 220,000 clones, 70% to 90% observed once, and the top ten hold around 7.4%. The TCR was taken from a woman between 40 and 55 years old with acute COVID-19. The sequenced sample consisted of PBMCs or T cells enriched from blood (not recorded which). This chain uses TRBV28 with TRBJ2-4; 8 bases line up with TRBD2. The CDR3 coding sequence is TGTGCCAGCAGTCCCAACACCCGGGGGGGCATTCAGTACTTC. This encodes CASSPNTRGGIQYF. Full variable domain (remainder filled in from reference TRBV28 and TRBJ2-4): DVKVTQSSRYLVKRTGEKVFLECVQDMDHENMFWYRQDPGLGLRLIYFSYDVKMKEKGDIPEGYSVSREKKERFSLILESASTNQTSMYLCASSPNTRGGIQYFGAGTRLSVL.